This T cell receptor (beta chain) was retrieved from a study of shared clonotypes between healthy human individuals. Study findings and constraints: Generation probabilities of non-shared clonotypes were lower (relative to those shared by all four donors). Tissue TCR repertoires likely differ from these blood-only repertoires.

The CDR3 consists of 16 residues. With 4 bases removed from V and 4 bases from J, the gap between germline ends came to 16 bases. CDR1 is MDHEN and CDR2 is SYDVKM in the germline V gene. Concerning this clone: Its antigen is currently unknown.

Deep-level assay runs were performed. Original methodology: For the immunoSEQ data, sequences were junction-only without quality scores, so filtering differed. This table comes from immunoSEQ multiplex PCR, and its TCRdb copy is limited to in-frame clones, with some not included. That table is the source of V, J and clone size, and D and trimming were worked out from the DNA. The sample shows more than 850,000 clones, roughly 74% of them seen only once. Sequencing used memory CD4+ T cells from PBMCs. Described subset: CD45RA-negative fraction. The V gene is TRBV28, the J gene TRBJ2-2; D is unclear. This clonotype was obtained from a man aged 18 to 29 in good health. Some clones in this sample may be carry-over from other donors' samples. CDR3 protein: CASSSPRRKPTGELFF. CDR3 nucleotides: TGTGCCAGCAGTTCGCCCCGACGGAAACCCACCGGGGAGCTGTTTTTT.